The source of this TCR beta chain is a study of T cell responses to AZD1222 COVID-19 vaccine. V lost 0 bases and J lost 2; bases outside the gene matches: 1. Germline CDR1 and CDR2: SGDLS and YYNGEE. There are 15 residues in the CDR3. The method was immunoSEQ multiplex PCR; TCRdb's version includes in-frame clones alone and lacks a portion of them. The repertoire holds about 94,000 clones, with roughly 88% as singletons. The TCR originated in an adult in good health. Sequenced here: peripheral blood, sampled on day 0 of AZD1222 vaccination. The V call is TRBV9, the J call TRBJ2-3, with 9 bases that match TRBD2. DNA of the CDR3: TGTGCCAGCAGCGTAGGCGGGGGGGACACAGATACGCAGTATTTT. Translating gives CASSVGGGDTDTQYF. The whole variable domain, remainder taken from reference TRBV9 and TRBJ2-3, is DSGVTQTPKHLITATGQRVTLRCSPRSGDLSVYWYQQSLDQGLQFLIQYYNGEERAKGNILERFSAQQFPDLHSELNLSSLELGDSALYFCASSVGGGDTDTQYFGPGTRLTVL.